A selection of T cell receptor beta chains follows, all from one sample in a study of blood T cell repertoires in COVID-19. The table came from immunoSEQ multiplex PCR; TCRdb's copy has only in-frame clones and leaves some out. Counted here are 130,000 to 150,000 clones, 65% to 90% occurring once; the ten biggest clones make up more than 6.5%. Sequencing was performed on peripheral blood. The receptors here all came from a human donor in a cohort sampled during active COVID-19. Both conserved end residues are trimmed from each CDR3.

>13|TRBV4-1
ASSLPTGDPQPQH
>13|TRBV28
ASSFLGGANQPQH
>15|TRBV24-1
ATSDTLGLAGFYEQY
>10|TRBV2
ASLRGSYEQY
>10|TRBV29-1
SVEDRGPEAF
>13|TRBV6-5
ASSTRDRANYGYT
>9|TRBV28
ASSQLDEQY
>13|TRBV7-6
ASRALAGGPKTQY
>15|TRBV3-1/TRBV3-2
ASSPQQTSGPNNEQF
>12|TRBV5-1
ASSQGQEEETQY
>12|TRBV7-2
ASSAPGQANEQF
>11|TRBV9
ASSVAQNTEAF
>13|TRBV9
ASSSRLAAYNEQF
>11|TRBV21-1
ASFYRANTEAF
>9|TRBV29-1
SVAQGETQY
>15|TRBV6-2/TRBV6-3
ASSIRRRQGVYNEQF
>12|TRBV6-5
ASRSTGTHYEQY
>13|TRBV27
ASSFNRGNSREQY
>17|TRBV28
ASSPPTRDRRTNTGELF
>13|TRBV28
ASSYGDRGLAEAF
>12|TRBV19
ASSKTGTHTEAF
>13|TRBV7-7
ASSLGLAGTDTQY
>13|TRBV4-1
ASSQVPSGRYEQY
>13|TRBV5-1
ASSRLEGANGELF
>12|TRBV19
ASSISGLAYEQY
>15|TRBV29-1
SVEDGGRALYEQLQF
>15|TRBV7-3
ASSHGQGLSGANVLT
>17|TRBV11-2
ASSKREGRIAGDLGELF
>13|TRBV28
ASVIGTGRNQPQH
>14|TRBV5-1
ASSLGGANSYNEQF
>14|TRBV19
ASSTGQPRLNTEAF
>13|TRBV4-2
ASSREWTSGYEQY
>15|TRBV28
ASSLLGGTIAKNIQY
>11|TRBV4-1
ASSHGSSYEQY
>9|TRBV4-1
ASSQGLAQF
>13|TRBV5-5
ASSRMPSGNYEQY
>10|TRBV29-1
SVEENGETQY
>14|TRBV27
ASSLSLQGNTGELF
>13|TRBV19
ASSIVGGGLAEAF